This T cell receptor (beta chain) was obtained from a study of CD8 T cells in ankylosing spondylitis. Whole-study findings and limits: About 8 highly homologous variants formed a TCR beta motif that appeared characteristic of ankylosing spondylitis blood. Disease-linked clones were found to be CD8+ and relatively rare in peripheral blood.

This clonotype was seen many times. Antigen: not known. As the method for making TCR beta libraries, quantitative 5'-RACE with molecular barcodes was used. TCRdb itself ran the 5' RACE reads through MiXCR, one entry per CDR3 protein. Of roughly 490,000 distinct CDR3 sequences in the sample, about 5% are singletons; the top ten hold roughly 3.3%. The sample taken for sequencing was blood, either unsorted or a sorted T cell fraction (not recorded which). The clonotype comes from a male donor with ankylosing spondylitis.

The CDR3 here is CASKPVSYYGYTF. The CDR3 nucleotides are TGTGCCAGCAAACCGGTCTCCTACTATGGCTACACCTTC. J is TRBJ1-2 and V is TRBV28; D call uncertain. CDR1 and CDR2 (germline): MDHEN, SYDVKM. The CDR3 is made up of 13 amino acids. V gave up 7 bases and J gave up 3 bases, with 12 bases separating them.